This T cell receptor beta chain was obtained from a study of blood T cell repertoires in COVID-19. Clones were sequenced by immunoSEQ multiplex PCR, and TCRdb holds only the in-frame ones, with some missing. The table includes 20,000 or so clones, around 80% detected once. V lost 4 bases to trimming and J lost 7 bases, with 14 bases between them. The germline gives CDR1 LGHNA, CDR2 YNFKEQ. CDR3 size: 13 residues. Sequenced: peripheral blood. The V gene is TRBV4-2, the J gene TRBJ2-7, with D maybe TRBD1 (6 bases). The TCR was taken from a man aged 40-50 years with active or convalescent COVID-19. The CDR3, as DNA: TGTGCCAGCAGCCGTGACACAGGGTTGGAGCAGTACTTC. Amino acid sequence: CASSRDTGLEQYF.